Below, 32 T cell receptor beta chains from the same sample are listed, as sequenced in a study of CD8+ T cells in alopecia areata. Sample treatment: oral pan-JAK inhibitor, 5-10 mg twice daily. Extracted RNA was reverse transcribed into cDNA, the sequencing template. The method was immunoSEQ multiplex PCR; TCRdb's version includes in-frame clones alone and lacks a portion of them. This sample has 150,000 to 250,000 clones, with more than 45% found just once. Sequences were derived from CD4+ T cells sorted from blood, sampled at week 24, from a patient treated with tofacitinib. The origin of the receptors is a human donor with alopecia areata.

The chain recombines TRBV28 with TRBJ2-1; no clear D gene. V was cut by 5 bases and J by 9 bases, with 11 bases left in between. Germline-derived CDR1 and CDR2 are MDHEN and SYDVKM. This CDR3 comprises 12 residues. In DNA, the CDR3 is TGTGCCAGCAGTCTTTCCCGCAGTGAGCAGTTCTTC. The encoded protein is CASSLSRSEQFF. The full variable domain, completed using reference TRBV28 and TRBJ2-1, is DVKVTQSSRYLVKRTGEKVFLECVQDMDHENMFWYRQDPGLGLRLIYFSYDVKMKEKGDIPEGYSVSREKKERFSLILESASTNQTSMYLCASSLSRSEQFFGPGTRLTVL.

CDR3 residues: CAWSRPGLAGGPNEQFF. The CDR3 DNA is TGTGCCTGGAGTCGACCGGGACTAGCGGGAGGGCCCAATGAGCAGTTCTTC. The chain uses TRBV30 and TRBJ2-1; 16 positions match TRBD2. J gave up 6 bases and V 2 bases, and 7 bases lay outside the gene matches. Germline CDR1 reads GTSNPN; CDR2 reads SVGIG (reference sequence). The CDR3 length is 17 residues.

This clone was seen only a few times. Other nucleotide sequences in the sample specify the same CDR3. CDR3 coding DNA: TGTGCCAGCTCGGGTCGGCTGAGCTCTTACAATGAGCAGTTCTTC. Its protein product is CASSGRLSSYNEQFF. V gene TRBV6-5 combines with J gene TRBJ2-1; the D is unclear. This CDR3 spans 15 amino acids. Trimming took 8 bases from V and 4 from J, leaving 18 bases between them. From germline, CDR1 is MNHEY and CDR2 SVGAGI.

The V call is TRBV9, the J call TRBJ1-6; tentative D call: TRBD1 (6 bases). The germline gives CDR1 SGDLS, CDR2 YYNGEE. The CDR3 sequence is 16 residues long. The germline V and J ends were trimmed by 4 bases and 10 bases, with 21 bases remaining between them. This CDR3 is CASSQGNTGFFSPLHF. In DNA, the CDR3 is TGTGCCAGCAGCCAAGGAAATACAGGGTTTTTCTCACCCCTCCACTTT. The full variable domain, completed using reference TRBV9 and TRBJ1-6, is DSGVTQTPKHLITATGQRVTLRCSPRSGDLSVYWYQQSLDQGLQFLIQYYNGEERAKGNILERFSAQQFPDLHSELNLSSLELGDSALYFCASSQGNTGFFSPLHFGNGTRLTVT.

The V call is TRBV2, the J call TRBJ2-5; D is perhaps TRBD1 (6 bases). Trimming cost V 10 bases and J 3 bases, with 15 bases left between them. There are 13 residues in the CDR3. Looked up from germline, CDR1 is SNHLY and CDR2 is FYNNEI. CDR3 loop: CATKGNREETQYF. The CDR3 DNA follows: TGTGCCACCAAGGGGAACAGGGAAGAGACCCAGTACTTC.

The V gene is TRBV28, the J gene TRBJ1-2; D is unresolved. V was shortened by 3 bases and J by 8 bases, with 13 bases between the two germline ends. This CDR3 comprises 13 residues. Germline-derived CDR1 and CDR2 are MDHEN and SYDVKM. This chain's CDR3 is CASSFAAPKGYTF. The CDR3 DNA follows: TGTGCCAGCAGTTTCGCAGCGCCTAAGGGCTACACCTTC.

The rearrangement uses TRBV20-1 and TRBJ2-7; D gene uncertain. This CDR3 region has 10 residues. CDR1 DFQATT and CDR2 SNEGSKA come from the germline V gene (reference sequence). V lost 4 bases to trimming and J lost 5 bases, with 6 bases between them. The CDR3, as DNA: TGCAGTGCTACTAAACACGAGCAGTACTTC. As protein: CSATKHEQYF.

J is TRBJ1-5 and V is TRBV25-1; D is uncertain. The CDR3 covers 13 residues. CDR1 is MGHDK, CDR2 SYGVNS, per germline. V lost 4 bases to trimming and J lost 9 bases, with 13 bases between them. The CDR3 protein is CASSGAAEGPQHF. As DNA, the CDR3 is TGTGCCAGCAGTGGGGCTGCGGAGGGGCCCCAGCATTTT.

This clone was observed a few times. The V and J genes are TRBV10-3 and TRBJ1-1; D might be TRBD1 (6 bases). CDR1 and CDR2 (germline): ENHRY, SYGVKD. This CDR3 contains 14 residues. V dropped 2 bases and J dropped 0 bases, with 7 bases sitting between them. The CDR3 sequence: CAISEGQLNTEAFF. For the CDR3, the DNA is TGTGCCATCAGTGAGGGACAGCTGAACACTGAAGCTTTCTTT.

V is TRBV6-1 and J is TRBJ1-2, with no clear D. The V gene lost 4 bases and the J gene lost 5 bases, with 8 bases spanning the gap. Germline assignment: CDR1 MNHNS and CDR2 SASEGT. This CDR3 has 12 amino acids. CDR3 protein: CASSVTEYGYTF. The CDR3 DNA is TGTGCCAGCAGTGTGACGGAATATGGCTACACCTTC.

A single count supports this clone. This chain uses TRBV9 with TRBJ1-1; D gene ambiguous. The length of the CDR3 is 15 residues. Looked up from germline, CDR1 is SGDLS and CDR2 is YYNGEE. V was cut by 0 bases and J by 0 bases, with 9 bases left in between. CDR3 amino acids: CASSVGVIMNTEAFF. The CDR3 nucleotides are TGTGCCAGCAGCGTAGGAGTGATCATGAACACTGAAGCTTTCTTT. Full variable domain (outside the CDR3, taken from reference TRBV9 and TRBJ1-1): DSGVTQTPKHLITATGQRVTLRCSPRSGDLSVYWYQQSLDQGLQFLIQYYNGEERAKGNILERFSAQQFPDLHSELNLSSLELGDSALYFCASSVGVIMNTEAFFGQGTRLTVV.

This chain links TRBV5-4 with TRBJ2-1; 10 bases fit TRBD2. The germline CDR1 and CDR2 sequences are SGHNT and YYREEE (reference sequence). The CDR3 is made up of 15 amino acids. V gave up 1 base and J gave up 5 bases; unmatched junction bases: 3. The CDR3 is CASSLSLAGNNEQFF. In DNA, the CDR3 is TGTGCCAGCAGCTTGTCACTAGCGGGAAACAATGAGCAGTTCTTC.

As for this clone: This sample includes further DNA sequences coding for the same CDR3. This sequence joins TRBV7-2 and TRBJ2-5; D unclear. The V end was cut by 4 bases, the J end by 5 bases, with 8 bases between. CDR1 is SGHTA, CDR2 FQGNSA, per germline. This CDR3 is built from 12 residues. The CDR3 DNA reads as TGTGCCAGCAGCTCCTATCGGGAGACCCAGTACTTC. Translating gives CASSSYRETQYF.

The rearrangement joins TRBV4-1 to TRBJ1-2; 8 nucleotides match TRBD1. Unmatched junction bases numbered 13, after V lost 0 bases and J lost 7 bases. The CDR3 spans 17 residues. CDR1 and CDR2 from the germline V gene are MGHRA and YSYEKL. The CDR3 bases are TGCGCCAGCAGCCAAGAAGCATTTAGGCAGGGGGCTGGTGGCTACACCTTC. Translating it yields CASSQEAFRQGAGGYTF.

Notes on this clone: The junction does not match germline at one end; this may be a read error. CDR3 region: CANSQGDGYYGYTF. The CDR3, as DNA: TGTGCCAACAGCCAAGGGGACGGATACTATGGCTACACCTTC. The chain carries TRBV14 and TRBJ1-2; perhaps TRBD1 as D (5 bases). Germline CDR1 and CDR2: SGHDN and FVKESK. This CDR3 spans 14 amino acids.

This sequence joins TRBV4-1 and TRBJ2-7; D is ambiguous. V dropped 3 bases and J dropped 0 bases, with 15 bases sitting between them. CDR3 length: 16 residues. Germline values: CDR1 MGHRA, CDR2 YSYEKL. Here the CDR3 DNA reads TGCGCCAGCAGCCATATTGGCGGTGTAAGCTCCTACGAGCAGTACTTC. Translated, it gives CASSHIGGVSSYEQYF.

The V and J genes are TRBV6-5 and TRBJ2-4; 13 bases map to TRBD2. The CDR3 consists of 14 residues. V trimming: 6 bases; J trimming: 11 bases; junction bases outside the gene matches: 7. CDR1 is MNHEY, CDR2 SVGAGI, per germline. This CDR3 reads CASSPGLAGDVQYF. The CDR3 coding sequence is TGTGCCAGCAGCCCAGGACTAGCGGGGGATGTTCAGTACTTC.

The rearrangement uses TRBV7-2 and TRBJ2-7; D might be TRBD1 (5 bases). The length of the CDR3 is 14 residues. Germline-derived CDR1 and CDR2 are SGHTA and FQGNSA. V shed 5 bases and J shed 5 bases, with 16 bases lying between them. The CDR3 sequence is CASSPSVARDEQYF. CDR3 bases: TGTGCCAGCAGCCCGTCGGTCGCCAGGGACGAGCAGTACTTC.

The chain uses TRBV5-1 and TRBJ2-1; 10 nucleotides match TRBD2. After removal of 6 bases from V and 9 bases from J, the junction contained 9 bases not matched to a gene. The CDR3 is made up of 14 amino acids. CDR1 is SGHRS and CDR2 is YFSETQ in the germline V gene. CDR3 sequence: CASKLAGEVREQFF. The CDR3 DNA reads TGCGCCAGCAAGCTAGCGGGAGAAGTGCGTGAGCAGTTCTTC.

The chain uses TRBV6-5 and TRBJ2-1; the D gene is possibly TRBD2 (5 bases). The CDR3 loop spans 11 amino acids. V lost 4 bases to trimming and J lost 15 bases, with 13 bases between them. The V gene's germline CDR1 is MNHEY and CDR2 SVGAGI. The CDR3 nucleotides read TGTGCCAGCAGTTCTGGGAGCAACCCGTTCTTC. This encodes CASSSGSNPFF.

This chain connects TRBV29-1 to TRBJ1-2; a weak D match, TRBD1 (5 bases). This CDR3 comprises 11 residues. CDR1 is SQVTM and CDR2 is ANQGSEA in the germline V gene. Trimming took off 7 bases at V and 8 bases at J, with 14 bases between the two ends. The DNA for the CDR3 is TGCAGCGCAGGGACGGCTGGGGGCTACACCTTC. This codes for CSAGTAGGYTF.

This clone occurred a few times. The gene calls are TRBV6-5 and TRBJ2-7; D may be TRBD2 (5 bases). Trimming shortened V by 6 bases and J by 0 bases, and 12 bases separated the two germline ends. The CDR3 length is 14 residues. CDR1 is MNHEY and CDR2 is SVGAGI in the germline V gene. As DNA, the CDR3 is TGTGCCAGCAGACTGACGACTAACTCCTACGAGCAGTACTTC. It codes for CASRLTTNSYEQYF.

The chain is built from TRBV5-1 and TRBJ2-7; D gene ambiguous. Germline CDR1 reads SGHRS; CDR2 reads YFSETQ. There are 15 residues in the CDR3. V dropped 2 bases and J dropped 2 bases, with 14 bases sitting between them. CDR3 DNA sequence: TGCGCCAGCAGCTTTGGAGAAGGTACGGCCTACGAGCAGTACTTC. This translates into CASSFGEGTAYEQYF.

The CDR3 DNA reads as TGTGCCTGGAGTGTTCCCCGGGAGGCTAACGAAGCTTTCTTT. Amino acid sequence: CAWSVPREANEAFF. J is TRBJ1-1 and V is TRBV30; D is undetermined. V lost 0 bases and J lost 8, with 16 bases in between. The CDR3 has 14 residues. Germline V gives CDR1 GTSNPN, CDR2 SVGIG (reference sequence).

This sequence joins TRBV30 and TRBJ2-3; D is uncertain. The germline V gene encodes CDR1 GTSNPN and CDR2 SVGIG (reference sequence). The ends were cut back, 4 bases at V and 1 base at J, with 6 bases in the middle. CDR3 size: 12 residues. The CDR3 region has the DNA TGTGCCTGGACCCCAGGCACAGATACGCAGTATTTT. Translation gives CAWTPGTDTQYF. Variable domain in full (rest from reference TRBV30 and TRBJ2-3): SQTIHQWPATLVQPVGSPLSLECTVEGTSNPNLYWYRQAAGRGLQLLFYSVGIGQISSEVPQNLSASRPQDRQFILSSKKLLLSDSGFYLCAWTPGTDTQYFGPGTRLTVL.

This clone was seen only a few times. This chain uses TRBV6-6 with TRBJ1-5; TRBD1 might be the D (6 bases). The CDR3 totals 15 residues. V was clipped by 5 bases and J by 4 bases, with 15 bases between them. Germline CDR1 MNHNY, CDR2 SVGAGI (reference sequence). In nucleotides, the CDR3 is TGTGCCAGCAGTCAACTAGGGGGGGGAAATCAGCCCCAGCATTTT. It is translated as CASSQLGGGNQPQHF.

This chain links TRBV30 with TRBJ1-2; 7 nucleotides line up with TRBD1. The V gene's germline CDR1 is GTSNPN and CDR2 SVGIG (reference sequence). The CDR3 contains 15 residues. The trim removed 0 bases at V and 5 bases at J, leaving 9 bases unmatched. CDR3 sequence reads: CAWSVSLGQLYGYTF. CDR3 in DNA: TGTGCCTGGAGTGTATCGCTGGGACAGTTGTATGGCTACACCTTC. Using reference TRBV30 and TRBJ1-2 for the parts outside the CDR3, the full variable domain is SQTIHQWPATLVQPVGSPLSLECTVEGTSNPNLYWYRQAAGRGLQLLFYSVGIGQISSEVPQNLSASRPQDRQFILSSKKLLLSDSGFYLCAWSVSLGQLYGYTFGSGTRLTVV.

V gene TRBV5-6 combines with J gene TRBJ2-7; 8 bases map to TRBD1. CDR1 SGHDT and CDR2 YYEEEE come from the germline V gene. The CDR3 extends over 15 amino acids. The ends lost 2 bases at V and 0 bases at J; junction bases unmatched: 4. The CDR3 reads CASSFYDRGSYEQYF. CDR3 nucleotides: TGTGCCAGCAGCTTTTATGACAGGGGCTCCTACGAGCAGTACTTC.

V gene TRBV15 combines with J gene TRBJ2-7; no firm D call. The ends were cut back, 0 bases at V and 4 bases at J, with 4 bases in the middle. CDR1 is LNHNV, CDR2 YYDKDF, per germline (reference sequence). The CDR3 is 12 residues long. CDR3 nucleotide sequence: TGTGCCACCAGCAGAGATCTGTACGAGCAGTACTTC. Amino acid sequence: CATSRDLYEQYF.

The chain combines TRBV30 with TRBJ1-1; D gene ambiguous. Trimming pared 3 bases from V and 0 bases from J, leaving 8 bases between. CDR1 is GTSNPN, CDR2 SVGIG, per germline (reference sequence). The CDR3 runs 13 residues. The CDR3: CAWSPTVNTEAFF. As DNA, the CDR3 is TGTGCCTGGAGCCCGACGGTGAACACTGAAGCTTTCTTT.

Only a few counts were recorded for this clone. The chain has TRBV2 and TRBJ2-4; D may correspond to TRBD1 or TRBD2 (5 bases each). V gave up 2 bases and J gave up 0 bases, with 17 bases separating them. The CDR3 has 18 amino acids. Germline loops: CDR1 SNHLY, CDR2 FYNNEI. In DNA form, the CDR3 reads TGTGCCAGCAGTGAATCGGGGACGCTAGGACTAGCCAAAAACATTCAGTACTTC. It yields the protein CASSESGTLGLAKNIQYF.

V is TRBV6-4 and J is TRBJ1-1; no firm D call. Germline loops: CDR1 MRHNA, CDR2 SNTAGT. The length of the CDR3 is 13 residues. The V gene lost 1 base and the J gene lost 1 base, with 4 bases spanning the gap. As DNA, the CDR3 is TGTGCCAGCAGTGACTTTAGGAACACTGAAGCTTTCTTT. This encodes CASSDFRNTEAFF.